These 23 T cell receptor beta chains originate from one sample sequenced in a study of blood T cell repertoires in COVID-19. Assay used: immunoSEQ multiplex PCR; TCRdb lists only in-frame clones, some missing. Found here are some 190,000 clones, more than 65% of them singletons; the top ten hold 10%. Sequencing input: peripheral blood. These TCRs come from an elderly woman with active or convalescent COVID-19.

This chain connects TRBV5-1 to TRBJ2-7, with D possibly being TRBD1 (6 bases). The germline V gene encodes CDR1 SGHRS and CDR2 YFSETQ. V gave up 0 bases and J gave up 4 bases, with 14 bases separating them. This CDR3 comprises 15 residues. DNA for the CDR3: TGCGCCAGCAGCTTGGCCGGGACACATTATTACGAGCAGTACTTC. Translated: CASSLAGTHYYEQYF.

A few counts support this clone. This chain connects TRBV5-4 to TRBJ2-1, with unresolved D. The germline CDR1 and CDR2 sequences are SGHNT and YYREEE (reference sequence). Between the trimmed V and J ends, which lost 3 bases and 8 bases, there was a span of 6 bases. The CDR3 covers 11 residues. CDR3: CASSSTDEQFF. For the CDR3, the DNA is TGTGCCAGCAGCTCTACAGATGAGCAGTTCTTC. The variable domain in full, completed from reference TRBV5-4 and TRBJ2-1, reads ETGVTQSPTHLIKTRGQQVTLRCSSQSGHNTVSWYQQALGQGPQFIFQYYREEENGRGNFPPRFSGLQFPNYSSELNVNALELDDSALYLCASSSTDEQFFGPGTRLTVL.

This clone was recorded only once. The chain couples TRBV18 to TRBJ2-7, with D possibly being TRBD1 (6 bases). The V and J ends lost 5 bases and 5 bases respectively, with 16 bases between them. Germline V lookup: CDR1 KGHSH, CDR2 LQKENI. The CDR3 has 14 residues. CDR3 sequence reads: CASSSGQRLHEQYF. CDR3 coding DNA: TGTGCCAGCTCATCCGGACAGAGGCTCCACGAGCAGTACTTC. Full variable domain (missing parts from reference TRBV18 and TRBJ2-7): NAGVMQNPRHLVRRRGQEARLRCSPMKGHSHVYWYRQLPEEGLKFMVYLQKENIIDESGMPKERFSAEFPKEGPSILRIQQVVRGDSAAYFCASSSGQRLHEQYFGPGTRLTVT.

The CDR3 spells CASSLMGAQYGYTF. The CDR3 bases are TGTGCCAGCAGCTTGATGGGGGCGCAATATGGCTACACCTTC. The chain joins TRBV7-2 to TRBJ1-2; D perhaps matches TRBD1 (6 bases). The germline V gene encodes CDR1 SGHTA and CDR2 FQGNSA. CDR3 size: 14 residues. V lost 3 bases and J lost 5, with 13 bases in between. The variable domain in full, completed from reference TRBV7-2 and TRBJ1-2, reads GAGVSQSPSNKVTEKGKDVELRCDPISGHTALYWYRQSLGQGLEFLIYFQGNSAPDKSGLPSDRFSAERTGGSVSTLTIQRTQQEDSAVYLCASSLMGAQYGYTFGSGTRLTVV.

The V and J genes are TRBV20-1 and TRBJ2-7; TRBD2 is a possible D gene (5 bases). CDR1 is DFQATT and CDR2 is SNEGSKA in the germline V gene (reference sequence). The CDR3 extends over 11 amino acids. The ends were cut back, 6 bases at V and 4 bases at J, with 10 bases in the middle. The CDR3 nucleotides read TGCAGTGCACCACGGGATTACGAGCAGTACTTC. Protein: CSAPRDYEQYF.

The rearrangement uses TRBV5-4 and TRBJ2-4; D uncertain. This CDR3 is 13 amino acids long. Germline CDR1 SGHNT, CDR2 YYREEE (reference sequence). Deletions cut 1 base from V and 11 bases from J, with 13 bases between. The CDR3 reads CASSLPRDRVQYF. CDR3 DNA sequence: TGTGCCAGCAGCTTGCCCCGTGACCGGGTTCAGTACTTC.

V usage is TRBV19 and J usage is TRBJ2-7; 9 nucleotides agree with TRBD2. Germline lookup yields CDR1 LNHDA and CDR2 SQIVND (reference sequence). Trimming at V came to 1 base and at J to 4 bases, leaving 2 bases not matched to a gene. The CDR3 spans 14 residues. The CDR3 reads CASSIVAGDYEQYF. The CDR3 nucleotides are TGTGCCAGTAGTATAGTAGCGGGAGATTACGAGCAGTACTTC.

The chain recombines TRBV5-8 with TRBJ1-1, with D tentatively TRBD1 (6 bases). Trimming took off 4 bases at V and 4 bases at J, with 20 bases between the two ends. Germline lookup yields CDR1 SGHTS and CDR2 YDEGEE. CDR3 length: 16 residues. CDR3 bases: TGTGCCAGCAGCCTCCGCCCCACAGGGTTGGGCACTGAAGCTTTCTTT. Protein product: CASSLRPTGLGTEAFF.

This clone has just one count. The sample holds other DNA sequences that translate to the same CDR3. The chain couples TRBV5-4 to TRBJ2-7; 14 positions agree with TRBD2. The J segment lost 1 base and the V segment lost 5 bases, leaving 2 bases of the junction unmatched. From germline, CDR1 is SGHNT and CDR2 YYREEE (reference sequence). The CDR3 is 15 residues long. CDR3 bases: TGTGCCAGCAGTCGGACTAGCGGGAGGTCCTACGAGCAGTACTTC. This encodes CASSRTSGRSYEQYF.

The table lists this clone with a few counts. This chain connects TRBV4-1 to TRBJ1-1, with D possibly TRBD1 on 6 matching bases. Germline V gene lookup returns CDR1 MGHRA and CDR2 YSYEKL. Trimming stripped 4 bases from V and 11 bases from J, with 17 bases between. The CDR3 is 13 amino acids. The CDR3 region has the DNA TGCGCCAGCAGCCCGGAAGACAGGTCTATCGCTTTCTTT. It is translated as CASSPEDRSIAFF.

DNA of the CDR3: TGTGCCAGCAGCAAATCGACTAGCGGGGACTACAATGAGCAGTTCTTC. This codes for CASSKSTSGDYNEQFF. The chain couples TRBV11-3 to TRBJ2-1, with TRBD2 identical over 11 bases. With 5 bases clipped from V and 3 bases from J, the junction kept 6 bases outside the gene matches. CDR3 length: 16 amino acids. CDR1 and CDR2 from the germline V gene are SGHNT and YENEEA.

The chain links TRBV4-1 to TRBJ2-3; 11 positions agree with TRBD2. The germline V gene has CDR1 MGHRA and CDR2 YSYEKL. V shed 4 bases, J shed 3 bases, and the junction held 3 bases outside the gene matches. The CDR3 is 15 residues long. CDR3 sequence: CASSLGLAVTDTQYF. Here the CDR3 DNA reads TGCGCCAGCAGCCTGGGACTAGCGGTTACAGATACGCAGTATTTT.

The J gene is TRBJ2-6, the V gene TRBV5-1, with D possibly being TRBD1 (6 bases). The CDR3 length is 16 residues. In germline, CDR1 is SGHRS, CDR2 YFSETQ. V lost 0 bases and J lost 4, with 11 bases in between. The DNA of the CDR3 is TGCGCCAGCAGCTTGGTTCAGGGGACCGGGGCCAACGTCCTGACTTTC. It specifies CASSLVQGTGANVLTF.

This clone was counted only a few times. DNA of the CDR3: TGTGCCAGCAGCGTAGGAGGGAAGGGGGCCACACTTGAGCAGTTCTTC. Encoded protein: CASSVGGKGATLEQFF. V gene TRBV9 combines with J gene TRBJ2-1; 7 bases align to TRBD1. CDR1 is SGDLS, CDR2 YYNGEE, per germline. This CDR3 spans 16 amino acids. Unmatched junction bases numbered 12, after V lost 0 bases and J lost 9 bases.

CDR3 sequence: CASSYLADSYNEQFF. CDR3 bases: TGTGCCAGCAGCTACCTAGCGGACTCCTACAATGAGCAGTTCTTC. The chain has TRBV9 and TRBJ2-1; 7 nucleotides agree with TRBD2. Germline-derived CDR1 and CDR2 are SGDLS and YYNGEE. The CDR3 has 15 amino acids. Trimming took 4 bases from V and 0 from J; bases not matched to a gene: 4.

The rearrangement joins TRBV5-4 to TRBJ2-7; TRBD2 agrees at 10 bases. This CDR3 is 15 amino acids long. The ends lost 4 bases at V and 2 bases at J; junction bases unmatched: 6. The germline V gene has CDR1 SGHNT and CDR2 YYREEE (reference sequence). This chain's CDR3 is CASSPGLARTYEQYF. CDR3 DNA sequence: TGTGCCAGCAGCCCGGGACTAGCGAGGACCTACGAGCAGTACTTC. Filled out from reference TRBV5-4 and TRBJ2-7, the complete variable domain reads ETGVTQSPTHLIKTRGQQVTLRCSSQSGHNTVSWYQQALGQGPQFIFQYYREEENGRGNFPPRFSGLQFPNYSSELNVNALELDDSALYLCASSPGLARTYEQYFGPGTRLTVT.

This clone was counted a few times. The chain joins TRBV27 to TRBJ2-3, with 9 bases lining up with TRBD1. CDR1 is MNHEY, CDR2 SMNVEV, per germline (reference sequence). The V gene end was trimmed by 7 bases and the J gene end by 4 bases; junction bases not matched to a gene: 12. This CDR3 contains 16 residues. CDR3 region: CASTRAGTGHSDTQYF. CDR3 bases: TGTGCCAGCACCAGGGCCGGGACAGGGCATTCAGATACGCAGTATTTT.

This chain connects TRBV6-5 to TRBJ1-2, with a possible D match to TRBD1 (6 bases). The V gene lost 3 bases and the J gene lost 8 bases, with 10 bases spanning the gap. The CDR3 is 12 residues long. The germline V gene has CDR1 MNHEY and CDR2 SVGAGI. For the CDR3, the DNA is TGTGCCAGCAGTTATCAGGGACAAGGCTACACCTTC. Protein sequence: CASSYQGQGYTF.

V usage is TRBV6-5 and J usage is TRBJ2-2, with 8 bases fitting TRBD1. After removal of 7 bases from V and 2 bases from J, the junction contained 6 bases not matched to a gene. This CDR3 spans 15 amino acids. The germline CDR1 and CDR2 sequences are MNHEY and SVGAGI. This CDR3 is CASNPGQVNTGELFF. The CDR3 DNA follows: TGTGCCAGCAATCCGGGACAGGTCAACACCGGGGAGCTGTTTTTT.

The CDR3 region has the DNA TGCGCCAGCAACGGGGAACAGGGTCGCACTGAAGCTTTCTTT. It yields the protein CASNGEQGRTEAFF. V and J are TRBV5-1 and TRBJ1-1, with a possible D match to TRBD1 (6 bases). CDR3 length: 14 residues. V was pared by 6 bases and J by 4 bases, with 16 bases between. Per the germline V gene, CDR1 is SGHRS and CDR2 is YFSETQ.

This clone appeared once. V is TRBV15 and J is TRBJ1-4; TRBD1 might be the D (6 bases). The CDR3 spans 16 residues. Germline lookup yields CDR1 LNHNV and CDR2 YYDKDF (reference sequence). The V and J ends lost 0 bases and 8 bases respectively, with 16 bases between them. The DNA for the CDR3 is TGTGCCACCAGCAGAGATCGGGACACGGCTAGAGAAAAACTGTTTTTT. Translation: CATSRDRDTAREKLFF.

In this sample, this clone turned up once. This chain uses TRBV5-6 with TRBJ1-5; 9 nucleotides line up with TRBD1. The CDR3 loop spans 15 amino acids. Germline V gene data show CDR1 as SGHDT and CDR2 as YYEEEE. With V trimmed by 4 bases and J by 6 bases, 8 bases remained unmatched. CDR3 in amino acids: CASSPGTGFSQPQHF. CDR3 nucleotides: TGTGCCAGCAGCCCCGGGACAGGGTTTTCTCAGCCCCAGCATTTT. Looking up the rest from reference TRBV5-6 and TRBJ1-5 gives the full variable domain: DAGVTQSPTHLIKTRGQQVTLRCSPKSGHDTVSWYQQALGQGPQFIFQYYEEEERQRGNFPDRFSGHQFPNYSSELNVNALLLGDSALYLCASSPGTGFSQPQHFGDGTRLSIL.

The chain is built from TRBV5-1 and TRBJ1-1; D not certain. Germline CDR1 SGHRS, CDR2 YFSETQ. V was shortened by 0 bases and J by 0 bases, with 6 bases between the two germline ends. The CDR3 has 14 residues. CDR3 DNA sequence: TGCGCCAGCAGCTTGGCCCAGTTGAACACTGAAGCTTTCTTT. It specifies CASSLAQLNTEAFF.